This T cell receptor beta chain was profiled in a study of T-cell reconstitution after alpha-beta-depleted transplantation in children (dated by TCRdb to the mid-2010s). A note on the overall study: T-cell immune reconstitution after TCRalphabeta/CD19-depleted allogeneic hematopoietic cell transplantation in children was quantitatively tracked in the study by means of TCR repertoire profiling. General conclusions and limits of the study: The apparently early recovery of alphabetaT-cell counts about two months after transplant reportedly depended on only several hundred rapidly expanded clones that came from non-depleted graft cells. Over subsequent months, a decline in hyperexpanded clone frequencies was noted, and after one year, T-cell counts and TCRbeta diversity were mostly ascribed to newly produced T cells. In some patients, the high TCRbeta diversity seen at day 60 was put down to recipient T cells and intrathymic progenitors that had survived conditioning.

At the junction V is shortened by 4 bases and J by 0 bases, with 7 bases in between. From its cysteine to its phenylalanine, the CDR3 spans 14 amino acids. Just the 42-base CDR3 DNA is kept, in frame starting at base 1. The CDR1 and CDR2 encoded by the germline V gene are SGHRS and YFSETQ. This clonotype was found a few times. The clone's antigen remains unknown. Base qualities are not at hand, and no much larger clone is one base apart. Libraries were constructed by PCR. TCRdb names Illumina HiSeq 2500 as the instrument used. TCR libraries were prepared with molecular barcoding, using unique molecular identifiers to normalize TCRbeta repertoire quantification. TCRdb reanalyzed the raw reads on its own, using fastp at Q25 for trimming and MiXCR for clone calling, and kept in-frame beta chains. Each CDR3 protein gets just one entry, which takes the most common genes and DNA from the rows behind it. The sample profile shows about 640,000 distinct CDR3 sequences; over 10% of them were found once. Approximately 2% of the sample lies in the top ten.

The label giving this sample's treatment or condition can be read as: allogeneic hematopoietic cell transplantation with graft depleted of TCRalphabeta T cells and CD19 B cells. The transplant recipients were children given TCRalphabeta/CD19-depleted allogeneic hematopoietic cell grafts. The source is a male patient younger than 18 who had a stem cell transplant for acute myeloid leukemia, so the T cells may come from the graft donor. Sequences were derived from PBMCs, mostly from graft donor cells, sampled 360 days after TCRalphabeta/CD19-depleted stem cell transplant. The chain is encoded by TRBV5-1 joined to TRBJ1-4; there is no confident call for the D gene. The CDR3 corresponds to CASSVGPTNEKLFF. The DNA reads as follows: TGCGCCAGCAGCGTCGGTCCAACTAATGAAAAACTGTTTTTT.